The 14 T cell receptor beta chains below come from one sample, sequenced in a study of spatial heterogeneity in lung cancer. TCRdb fed the 5' RACE reads into MiXCR, producing one record per CDR3 protein. The table shows 9,500 to 14,000 distinct CDR3 sequences, with under 4.5% occurring only once. This sample's time point: sample taken at primary tumor resection. No cell sorting; template was whole RNA from tumor, lung tissue or PBMC. The sequencing used PBMCs, collected at surgery. The receptors were gathered from a female donor with early-stage non-small cell lung cancer.

In this sample, this clonotype turned up many times. A library made for alpha chains picked up this beta chain off target, so its size means little. The gene calls are TRBV6-2 or TRBV6-3 and TRBJ2-7; D unclear. V gave up 0 bases and J gave up 5 bases, with 8 bases separating them. The germline gives CDR1 MNHEY, CDR2 SVGEGT. The CDR3 sequence is 13 residues long. The CDR3 here is CASSYSIRDEQYF. DNA for the CDR3: TGTGCCAGCAGTTACTCGATCCGCGACGAGCAGTACTTC.

The sample holds a few counts of this clonotype. The library was built for alpha chains, so this beta chain is an off-target read and its size means little. The chain links TRBV3-1 to TRBJ1-6, with D uncertain. The germline V and J ends were trimmed by 1 base and 5 bases, with 9 bases remaining between them. Germline CDR1 reads LGHDT; CDR2 reads YNNKEL (reference sequence). The CDR3 loop spans 15 amino acids. The CDR3 DNA follows: TGTGCCAGCAGCCAAGGAGTGGCGGATAATTCACCCCTCCACTTT. Residues: CASSQGVADNSPLHF.

This clonotype has a count of ten or more. In a library made to pick up alpha chains, this beta chain is a stray read with a size that means little. The rearrangement joins TRBV6-2 or TRBV6-3 to TRBJ2-2; 14 nucleotides agree with TRBD2. V was clipped by 4 bases and J by 1 base; unmatched bases: 5. CDR1 is MNHEY and CDR2 is SVGEGT in the germline V gene. The CDR3 has 18 residues. CDR3 sequence reads: CASSWTSGRPLNTGELFF. DNA for the CDR3: TGTGCCAGCAGTTGGACTAGCGGGAGGCCGTTGAACACCGGGGAGCTGTTTTTT.

In this sample, this clonotype turned up a few times. The size of this beta chain means little, since it is a stray read in a library made for alpha chains. The gene calls are TRBV20-1 and TRBJ1-1; a weak D match, TRBD1 (6 bases). The germline V and J ends were trimmed by 0 bases and 2 bases, with 19 bases remaining between them. Germline V gene lookup returns CDR1 DFQATT and CDR2 SNEGSKA (reference sequence). The CDR3 consists of 17 residues. CDR3 bases: TGCAGTGCTAGAGATCGCCAGGGGACCATCGGTAACACTGAAGCTTTCTTT. Its protein product is CSARDRQGTIGNTEAFF.

This clonotype was recorded many times. As an off-target read in a library built for alpha chains, this beta chain has a frequency of little significance. This sequence joins TRBV6-5 and TRBJ1-4, with D unclear. The V and J ends lost 2 bases and 3 bases respectively, with 4 bases between them. The CDR3 extends over 13 amino acids. The germline V gene has CDR1 MNHEY and CDR2 SVGAGI. The CDR3 nucleotides read TGTGCCAGCAGTTACAGGGCTAATGAAAAACTGTTTTTT. Residues: CASSYRANEKLFF.

The sample holds many counts of this clonotype. This beta chain came through as a stray read in a library set up for alpha chains, and its size says little. The chain couples TRBV7-9 to TRBJ1-2; D not certain. Germline V gene lookup returns CDR1 SEHNR and CDR2 FQNEAQ (reference sequence). There are 11 residues in the CDR3. V was clipped by 2 bases and J by 8 bases, with 6 bases between them. As DNA, the CDR3 is TGTGCCAGCAGCTTACTGGAGGGCTACACCTTC. The encoded protein is CASSLLEGYTF.

This clonotype was found many times. Found in a library prepared for alpha chains, this beta chain is an off-target read, and its abundance has little meaning. V is TRBV29-1 and J is TRBJ2-3; unclear D gene. The CDR3 totals 11 residues. Germline values: CDR1 SQVTM, CDR2 ANQGSEA. V gave up 7 bases and J gave up 6 bases, with 11 bases separating them. CDR3 sequence reads: CSAADVDTQYF. In nucleotides, the CDR3 is TGCAGCGCTGCGGACGTGGATACGCAGTATTTT.

With regard to this clonotype: This beta chain is a stray sequence in a library constructed for alpha chains; its clone size is not meaningful. The V call is TRBV6-1, the J call TRBJ2-7; TRBD2 is a possible D gene (5 bases). Germline V lookup: CDR1 MNHNS, CDR2 SASEGT. V gave up 2 bases and J gave up 7 bases, with 12 bases separating them. The CDR3 sequence is 13 residues long. CDR3 region: CASSETGRGEQYF. In DNA form, the CDR3 reads TGTGCCAGCAGTGAAACGGGCAGAGGGGAGCAGTACTTC.

A note on this clonotype: This beta chain represents an off-target read in a library built for alpha chains; its size is of limited meaning. The V call is TRBV6-1, the J call TRBJ2-3; TRBD2 matches 9 bases. The CDR3 length is 14 residues. With V trimmed by 6 bases and J by 2 bases, 3 bases remained unmatched. The V gene's germline CDR1 is MNHNS and CDR2 SASEGT. The CDR3 here is CASSGGGATDTQYF. The CDR3 nucleotides are TGTGCCAGCAGCGGCGGGGGGGCCACAGATACGCAGTATTTT.

At least ten counts were recorded for this clonotype. This beta chain is an off-target read within a library intended for alpha chains, so its frequency means little. The CDR3 is CASSPGQGSYNEQFF. Written as DNA, the CDR3 is TGTGCCAGCAGCCCTGGACAGGGGTCCTACAATGAGCAGTTCTTC. The gene calls are TRBV7-2 and TRBJ2-1; 9 nucleotides match TRBD1. V was clipped by 5 bases and J by 1 base; unmatched bases: 3. CDR1 SGHTA and CDR2 FQGNSA come from the germline V gene. The CDR3 contains 15 residues.

At least ten counts were recorded for this clonotype. This beta chain slipped into a library made for alpha chains as a stray read, so its size is not meaningful. The chain joins TRBV5-1 to TRBJ2-1; D is perhaps TRBD1 (6 bases). V lost 7 bases, J lost 2 bases, and 16 bases lay in between. The germline CDR1 and CDR2 sequences are SGHRS and YFSETQ. The CDR3 is made up of 15 amino acids. In nucleotides, the CDR3 is TGCGCCAGCTTTTCTAGGGACAAGGCCTACAATGAGCAGTTCTTC. It codes for CASFSRDKAYNEQFF.

This clonotype is medium-sized in the sample. A library made for alpha chains picked up this beta chain off target, so its size means little. The gene calls are TRBV29-1 and TRBJ1-2; 8 bases fit TRBD1. CDR3 length: 12 amino acids. The germline V gene encodes CDR1 SQVTM and CDR2 ANQGSEA. The ends lost 4 bases at V and 8 bases at J; junction bases unmatched: 6. CDR3: CSVGQGARGYTF. The CDR3 DNA is TGCAGCGTTGGGCAGGGGGCGAGGGGCTACACCTTC.

This clonotype was found many times. This beta chain represents an off-target read in a library built for alpha chains; its size is of limited meaning. The rearrangement uses TRBV6-6 and TRBJ2-1, with 7 bases lining up with TRBD2. The CDR3 runs 17 residues. V trimming: 5 bases; J trimming: 4 bases; junction bases outside the gene matches: 14. Germline CDR1 and CDR2: MNHNY and SVGAGI (reference sequence). CDR3 nucleotides: TGTGCCAGCAGTGCCGGACGGGGGGTCGTTCCATACAATGAGCAGTTCTTC. Amino acid sequence: CASSAGRGVVPYNEQFF.

This clonotype has ten or more counts. This beta chain is a stray sequence in a library constructed for alpha chains; its clone size is not meaningful. The rearrangement uses TRBV9 and TRBJ2-2; D is possibly TRBD1 or TRBD2 (6 bases each). From germline, CDR1 is SGDLS and CDR2 YYNGEE. This CDR3 region has 14 residues. V lost 3 bases to trimming and J lost 5 bases, with 11 bases between them. The CDR3 DNA follows: TGTGCCAGCAGCGGGGGGGCCTGGACCGGGGAGCTGTTTTTT. The encoded protein is CASSGGAWTGELFF.